This is a list of T cell receptor beta chains from one sample in a study of blood T cell repertoires in COVID-19. The method was immunoSEQ multiplex PCR; TCRdb's version includes in-frame clones alone and lacks a portion of them. The profile shows 200,000 to 250,000 clones, 84% of them singletons. What was sequenced was peripheral blood. The receptor set was obtained from a woman aged 60 to 75 who had recovered from COVID-19. The CDR3 runs from the conserved cysteine through the conserved F or W. A D gene is named only where the DNA matches it firmly. A clone size is listed for some rows: how often the clone was seen (once, few, many), or a class if it is expanded.

v_gene: TRBV6-2/TRBV6-3; abundance: NA; d_gene: NA; len: 14; j_gene: TRBJ1-4; CDR3nt: TGTGCCAGCAGTTACAGACAGACAAATGAAAAACTGTTTTTT; CDR3aa: CASSYRQTNEKLFF
v_gene: TRBV7-9; abundance: NA; d_gene: TRBD1; len: 16; j_gene: TRBJ2-3; CDR3nt: TGTGCCAGCAGCCCCCGTAGGACAGGGATCACAGATACGCAGTATTTT; CDR3aa: CASSPRRTGITDTQYF
v_gene: TRBV2; abundance: NA; d_gene: NA; len: 16; j_gene: TRBJ2-3; CDR3nt: TGTGCCAGCAGATCGCGGGCTAGCGCCAGCACAGATACGCAGTATTTT; CDR3aa: CASRSRASASTDTQYF
v_gene: TRBV27; abundance: NA; d_gene: TRBD1; len: 17; j_gene: TRBJ1-3; CDR3nt: TGTGCCAGCGCGAGTTACGGGACAGGGGGCGGTGGAAACACCATATATTTT; CDR3aa: CASASYGTGGGGNTIYF
v_gene: TRBV7-2; abundance: NA; d_gene: TRBD1; len: 13; j_gene: TRBJ2-1; CDR3nt: TGTGCCAGCAGCAAGACAGGGATCAATGAGCAGTTCTTC; CDR3aa: CASSKTGINEQFF
v_gene: TRBV5-4; abundance: NA; d_gene: NA; len: 16; j_gene: TRBJ1-2; CDR3nt: TGTGCCAGCAGCTTGGTCGCCTCAGGGGTTGACTATGGCTACACCTTC; CDR3aa: CASSLVASGVDYGYTF
v_gene: TRBV7-9; abundance: few; d_gene: NA; len: 16; j_gene: TRBJ1-3; CDR3nt: TGTGCCAGCAGGCATACCTCCGGGGGCTCTGGAAACACCATATATTTT; CDR3aa: CASRHTSGGSGNTIYF
v_gene: TRBV6-5; abundance: once; d_gene: TRBD1; len: 16; j_gene: TRBJ1-1; CDR3nt: TGTGCCAGCAGTTACGGGGCCATGACAGGGGCCTCTGAAGCTTTCTTT; CDR3aa: CASSYGAMTGASEAFF
v_gene: TRBV5-5; abundance: NA; d_gene: NA; len: 15; j_gene: TRBJ2-7; CDR3nt: TGTGCCAGCAGTGGCGTTTCAGGGTCAACCTACGAGCAGTACTTC; CDR3aa: CASSGVSGSTYEQYF
v_gene: TRBV7-8; abundance: NA; d_gene: TRBD2; len: 19; j_gene: TRBJ2-1; CDR3nt: TGTGCCAGCAGCTTAGGACCTTGGCTAGCGGGGGGGTTGTACAATGAGCAGTTCTTC; CDR3aa: CASSLGPWLAGGLYNEQFF
v_gene: TRBV27; abundance: NA; d_gene: TRBD1; len: 14; j_gene: TRBJ2-5; CDR3nt: TGTGCCAGCAGTTTATACAGGGGCTGGGGGACCCAGTACTTC; CDR3aa: CASSLYRGWGTQYF
v_gene: TRBV6-5; abundance: NA; d_gene: TRBD1; len: 15; j_gene: TRBJ2-5; CDR3nt: TGTGCCAGCAGCCGCTTCGGGACAGGGCAAGAGACCCAGTACTTC; CDR3aa: CASSRFGTGQETQYF
v_gene: TRBV7-9; abundance: NA; d_gene: TRBD1; len: 16; j_gene: TRBJ2-7; CDR3nt: TGTGCCAGCAGCTTAGGGGCGACAGGGGTAAGCGACGAGCAGTACTTC; CDR3aa: CASSLGATGVSDEQYF
v_gene: TRBV4-1; abundance: NA; d_gene: NA; len: 14; j_gene: TRBJ1-2; CDR3nt: TGCGCCAGCAGCCAAGGGGGCCAGAGCTATGGCTACACCTTC; CDR3aa: CASSQGGQSYGYTF
v_gene: TRBV6-5; abundance: NA; d_gene: NA; len: 15; j_gene: TRBJ1-3; CDR3nt: TGTGCCAGCACCTCCGGGGGGGTGGGTGGAAACACCATATATTTT; CDR3aa: CASTSGGVGGNTIYF
v_gene: TRBV27; abundance: NA; d_gene: NA; len: 13; j_gene: TRBJ1-2; CDR3nt: TGTGCCAGCAGCCCAAGCGCGGACTATGGCTACACCTTC; CDR3aa: CASSPSADYGYTF
v_gene: TRBV9; abundance: NA; d_gene: NA; len: 14; j_gene: TRBJ1-2; CDR3nt: TGTGCCAGCAGCGCACAACAGTCAAACTATGGCTACACCTTC; CDR3aa: CASSAQQSNYGYTF
v_gene: TRBV7-6; abundance: NA; d_gene: NA; len: 15; j_gene: TRBJ2-7; CDR3nt: TGTGCCAGCAGCAGCGGGCCGGGGAGCTCCTACGAGCAGTACTTC; CDR3aa: CASSSGPGSSYEQYF
v_gene: TRBV19; abundance: NA; d_gene: NA; len: 14; j_gene: TRBJ2-5; CDR3nt: TGTGCCAGTACCCCTAGGATTGGAGGAGAGACCCAGTACTTC; CDR3aa: CASTPRIGGETQYF
v_gene: TRBV7-5; abundance: NA; d_gene: NA; len: 19; j_gene: TRBJ1-1; CDR3nt: TGTGCCAGAAGCTTAGGGAGGGCGAACCGGCGGACAGGGGACACTGAAGCTTTCTTT; CDR3aa: CARSLGRANRRTGDTEAFF